The source of this T cell receptor (beta chain) is a study of cytomegalovirus exposure and HLA in healthy donors. Study-wide points: In the analysis, some V segments, TRBV6-2 and TRBV6-3 included, were excluded as indistinguishable. Associated with cytomegalovirus, according to the listing, were 170 or so TCR beta chains. Among CMV-associated TCR beta chains, most appeared HLA-restricted in a later analysis.

Points on this clone: Its target is not known.

The PCR contained 60 Vbeta and 13 Jbeta primers. Some clones are missing from TCRdb's copy, which holds only in-frame ones; the method was immunoSEQ multiplex PCR. The data contain 70,000 to 90,000 clones, around 64% of them seen just once; the ten biggest clones take up about a fifth. As for the donors, each was a healthy bone marrow donor. CDR1 MGHDK and CDR2 SYGVNS come from the germline V gene. The CDR3 loop spans 17 amino acids. Trimming cost V 1 base and J 5 bases; bases outside gene matches: 7. This chain links TRBV25-1 with TRBJ2-3, with 12 nucleotides matching TRBD2. This clonotype was obtained from a man aged 35 to 55 in good health and CMV-seropositive. The specimen sequenced was PBMCs. CDR3 sequence: CASSEFRTSGDVDTQYF. CDR3 coding DNA: TGTGCCAGCAGTGAATTCCGGACTAGCGGGGATGTAGATACGCAGTATTTT.